This T cell receptor (beta chain) is from a study of OX40 agonist ivuxolimab in advanced cancers. This clone was seen only a few times. TCRdb keeps only in-frame clones here, not all; method: immunoSEQ multiplex PCR. The sample includes 50,000 to 75,000 clones, roughly nine tenths of them seen just once. The V end lost 8 bases, the J end lost 7 bases, and 9 bases lay between the germline ends. The germline V gene has CDR1 MNHNY and CDR2 SVGAGI (reference sequence). CDR3 length: 11 amino acids. The source of this sequence is an adult with an advanced solid tumor such as melanoma, head and neck, liver or kidney cancer. The input for sequencing was CD4+ or CD8+ T cells sorted from blood, taken in a trial of the OX40 agonist ivuxolimab. The genes are TRBV6-6 and TRBJ2-1; D is unresolved. The CDR3 protein is CASGERNEQFF. The CDR3 DNA sequence: TGTGCCAGCGGCGAACGAAATGAGCAGTTCTTC.